This TCR beta chain was identified during a study of blood T cell repertoires in COVID-19. For the study at large: Whether acute or convalescent, the COVID-19 samples came from the United States, Italy and Spain. Sample material is recorded as cDNA or gDNA derived from T cells, B-cell-depleted T cells, or PBMCs.

Trimming removed 8 bases at V and 5 bases at J, with 36 bases between. The CDR3 extends over 20 amino acids. In germline, CDR1 is MNHGY, CDR2 SAAAGT. Methods used by the authors: Reference gene primer amplification gave nucleated cell count estimates. Repertoires were generated with immunoSEQ multiplex PCR, while TCRdb's copy carries only in-frame clones and drops some. V and J calls and clone size are as listed in that table; D and trimming were resolved from the DNA. The sample includes around 46,000 clones, roughly four fifths seen only once; the top ten take roughly 7.7%. The clonotype comes from a man between 35 and 55 years old with acute or convalescent COVID-19. The rearrangement uses TRBV6-8 and TRBJ2-5; D perhaps matches TRBD2 (6 bases). Specimen: peripheral blood. CDR3 DNA: TGTGCCAGCCGTACACGGAACCACCCCTTAGTTAGCGGCTTAGGGGAGACCCAGTACTTC. Translating it yields CASRTRNHPLVSGLGETQYF.